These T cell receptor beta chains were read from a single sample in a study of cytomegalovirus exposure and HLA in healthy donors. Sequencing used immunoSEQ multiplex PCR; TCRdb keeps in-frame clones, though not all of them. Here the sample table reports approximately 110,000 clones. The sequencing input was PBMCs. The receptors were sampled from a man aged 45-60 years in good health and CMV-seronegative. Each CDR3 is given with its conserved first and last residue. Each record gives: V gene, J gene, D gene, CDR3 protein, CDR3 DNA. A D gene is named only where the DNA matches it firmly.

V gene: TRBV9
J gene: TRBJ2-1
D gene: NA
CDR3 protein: CASSPSGNSYNEQFF
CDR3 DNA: TGTGCCAGCAGCCCCAGCGGCAACTCCTACAATGAGCAGTTCTTC

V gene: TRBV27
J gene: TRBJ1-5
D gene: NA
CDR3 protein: CASSPRPVGGYSNQPQHF
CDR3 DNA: TGTGCCAGCAGTCCTCGACCGGTAGGGGGTTATAGCAATCAGCCCCAGCATTTT

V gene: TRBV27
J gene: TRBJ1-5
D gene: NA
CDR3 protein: CASRGKGVSQPQHF
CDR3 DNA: TGTGCCAGCAGGGGGAAAGGGGTGAGTCAGCCCCAGCATTTT

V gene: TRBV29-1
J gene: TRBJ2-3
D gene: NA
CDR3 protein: CSINPGGTDTQYF
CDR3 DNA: TGCAGCATTAACCCCGGGGGCACAGATACGCAGTATTTT

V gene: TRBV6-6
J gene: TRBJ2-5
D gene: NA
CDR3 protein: CASSGDVNQETQYF
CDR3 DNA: TGTGCCAGCAGCGGAGACGTAAACCAAGAGACCCAGTACTTC

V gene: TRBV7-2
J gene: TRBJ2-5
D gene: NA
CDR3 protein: CASSFATAQETQYF
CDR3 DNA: TGTGCCAGCAGCTTCGCGACAGCCCAAGAGACCCAGTACTTC

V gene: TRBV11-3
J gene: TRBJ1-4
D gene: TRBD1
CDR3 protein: CASSARTGWDEKLFF
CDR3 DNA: TGTGCCAGCAGCGCCCGGACAGGGTGGGATGAAAAACTGTTTTTT

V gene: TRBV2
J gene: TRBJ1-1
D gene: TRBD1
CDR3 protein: CASSYRGLGTEAFF
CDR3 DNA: TGTGCCAGCAGTTACAGGGGGCTGGGAACTGAAGCTTTCTTT

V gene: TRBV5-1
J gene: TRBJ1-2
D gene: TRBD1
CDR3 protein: CASSSQQGYYGYSF
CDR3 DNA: TGCGCCAGCAGCTCCCAACAGGGGTACTATGGCTACTCCTTC

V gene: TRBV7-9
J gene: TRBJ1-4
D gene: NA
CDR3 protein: CASSFLIRGATNEKLFF
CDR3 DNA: TGTGCCAGCAGCTTTCTCATCCGGGGGGCAACTAATGAAAAACTGTTTTTT

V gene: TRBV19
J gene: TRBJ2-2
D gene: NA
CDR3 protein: CASSTLGGLGAGELFF
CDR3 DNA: TGTGCCAGTAGTACCCTGGGGGGGCTAGGGGCCGGGGAGCTGTTTTTT

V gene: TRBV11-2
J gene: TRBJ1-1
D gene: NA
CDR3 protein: CASSPLRGPTEAFF
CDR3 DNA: TGTGCCAGCAGCCCCCTACGGGGTCCCACTGAAGCTTTCTTT

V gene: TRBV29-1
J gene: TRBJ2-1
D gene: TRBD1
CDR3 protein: CSVEGTGFLGQFF
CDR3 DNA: TGCAGCGTTGAAGGGACAGGGTTCTTAGGGCAGTTCTTC

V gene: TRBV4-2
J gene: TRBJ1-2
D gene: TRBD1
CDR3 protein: CASSQDRSSLGRGADYGYTF
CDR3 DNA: TGTGCCAGCAGCCAAGATAGGAGTTCTCTTGGCAGGGGGGCTGACTATGGCTACACCTTC

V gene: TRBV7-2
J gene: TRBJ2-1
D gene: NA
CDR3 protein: CASSEVYEQFF
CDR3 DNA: TGTGCCAGCAGCGAGGTGTACGAGCAGTTCTTC

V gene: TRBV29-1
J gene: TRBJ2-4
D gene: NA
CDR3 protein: CSVRQVDKNIQYF
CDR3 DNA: TGCAGCGTGAGACAGGTTGACAAAAACATTCAGTACTTC

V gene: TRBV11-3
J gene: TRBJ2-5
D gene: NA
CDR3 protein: CASSLRSSQETQYF
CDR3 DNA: TGTGCCAGCAGCTTACGGTCCTCCCAAGAGACCCAGTACTTC

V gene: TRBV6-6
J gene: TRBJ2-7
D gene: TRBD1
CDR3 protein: CASSYGLGTGPDEQYF
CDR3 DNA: TGTGCCAGCAGTTACGGGTTGGGGACAGGGCCCGACGAGCAGTACTTC

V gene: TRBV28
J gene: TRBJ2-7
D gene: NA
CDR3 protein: CASSPRHEQYF
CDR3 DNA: TGTGCCAGCAGCCCGCGCCACGAGCAGTACTTC

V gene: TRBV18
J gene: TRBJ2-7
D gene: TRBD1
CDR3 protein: CASSPGQGSYEQYF
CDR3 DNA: TGTGCCAGCTCACCGGGACAGGGGTCTTACGAGCAGTACTTC